This TCR beta chain was found in a study of T cell changes during pregnancy in multiple sclerosis. CDR1 is SGHTA, CDR2 FQGNSA, per germline. This CDR3 spans 15 amino acids. V was clipped by 1 base and J by 5 bases; unmatched bases: 4. Clones were read by immunoSEQ multiplex PCR, and TCRdb kept only the in-frame ones, dropping some. The data hold some 47,000 clones, with over 85% observed a single time. The receptor comes from a female donor with multiple sclerosis, enrolled in a pregnancy study. The genes are TRBV7-2 and TRBJ2-2; TRBD2 agrees at 7 bases. The sample was peripheral blood, taken in the first trimester of pregnancy. Written as DNA, the CDR3 is TGTGCCAGCAGCTTAGACGGGGGGTATACCGGGGAGCTGTTTTTT. As protein: CASSLDGGYTGELFF.